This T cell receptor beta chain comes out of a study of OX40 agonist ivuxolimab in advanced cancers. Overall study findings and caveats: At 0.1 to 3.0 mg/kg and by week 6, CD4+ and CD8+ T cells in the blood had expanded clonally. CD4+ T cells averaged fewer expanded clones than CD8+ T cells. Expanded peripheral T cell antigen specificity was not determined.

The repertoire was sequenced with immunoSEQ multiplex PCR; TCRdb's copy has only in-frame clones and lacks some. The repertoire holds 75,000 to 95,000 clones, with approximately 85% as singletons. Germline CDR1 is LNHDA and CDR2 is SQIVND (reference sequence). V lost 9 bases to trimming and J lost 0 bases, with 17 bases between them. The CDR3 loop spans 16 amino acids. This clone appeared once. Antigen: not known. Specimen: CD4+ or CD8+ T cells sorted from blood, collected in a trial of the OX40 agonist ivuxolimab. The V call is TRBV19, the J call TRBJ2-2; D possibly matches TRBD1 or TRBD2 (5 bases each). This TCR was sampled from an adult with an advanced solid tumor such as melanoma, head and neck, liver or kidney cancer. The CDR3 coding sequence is TGTGCCAGCAAAACCGGGACCACCGCGAACACCGGGGAGCTGTTTTTT. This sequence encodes CASKTGTTANTGELFF.